This T cell receptor (beta chain) comes out of a study of glioma-infiltrating T cells. There are many counts of this clonotype. The iRepertoire nested amplicon-rescue multiplex PCR amplified TCR alpha and beta CDR3s from RNA. For one-step reverse transcription and amplification, 100-400 ng of tissue mRNA or PBMC total RNA was used. TCRdb itself ran the multiplex PCR reads through MiXCR, one entry per CDR3 protein. This table holds about 93,000 distinct CDR3 sequences, around 40% found once. The CDR3 covers 12 residues. Deletions cut 6 bases from V and 5 bases from J, with 11 bases between. Germline CDR1 reads MNHEY; CDR2 reads SVGEGT.

Sequencing was done on a sample of glioma tissue, nonneoplastic brain tissue, or PBMCs (not recorded which). The TCR comes from a human donor with low-grade glioma or glioblastoma, undergoing nonglioma brain surgery, or in good health (not recorded which). The chain couples TRBV6-2 or TRBV6-3 to TRBJ2-7; no definite D call. CDR3 coding DNA: TGTGCCAGCAGCCCTGACGCGAACGAGCAGTACTTC. It yields the protein CASSPDANEQYF.